The clone carrying this TCR delta chain appeared a few times. One base separates it from a far larger clone, so it is likely a read error. The sample contains more than one DNA sequence encoding this CDR3. TCRdb fed the RT-PCR reads into CATT to redo clone calling. This table has 1,400 or so delta-chain clones, around 15% appearing once. The sample belongs to a study of gamma-delta T cells after stem cell transplantation. The CDR3 is 17 residues long. Germline V gives CDR1 GEAIGNYY, CDR2 EKD. The rearrangement uses TRDV2 and TRDJ1, with 8 nucleotides matching TRDD3. The sequence was obtained from a human donor. It is not recorded whose cells these are; they may come from a transplant donor. Sequenced: gamma-delta T cells. The DNA of the CDR3 is TGTGCCTGTGACACCTTGGGGGATGGGACGTACACCGATAAACTCATTTTT. Translation gives CACDTLGDGTYTDKLIF.